The 18 T cell receptor beta chains presented below share a single source sample, sequenced in a study of blood T cell repertoires in COVID-19. TCRdb's copy holds only in-frame clones and misses some; the assay was immunoSEQ multiplex PCR. The sample holds fewer than 400,000 clones, about nine tenths seen once. The source material was peripheral blood. Every receptor here comes from a woman in her thirties with COVID-19, enrolled during active disease.

This rearrangement joins TRBV3-1 (or the pseudogene TRBV3-2) to TRBJ1-3; no clear D. The CDR3 has 14 residues. V lost 3 bases, J lost 5 bases, and 11 bases lay in between. Germline assignment: CDR1 LGHDT and CDR2 YNNKEL (reference sequence). CDR3 in amino acids: CASSHPTARNTIYF. As DNA, the CDR3 is TGTGCCAGCAGCCATCCCACAGCACGAAACACCATATATTTT.

V usage is TRBV7-2 and J usage is TRBJ1-5; TRBD1 matches at 8 bases. Germline CDR1 reads SGHTA; CDR2 reads FQGNSA. Trimming removed 5 bases from V and 4 bases from J; junction bases left unmatched: 4. The CDR3 length is 14 residues. Here the CDR3 reads CASSTRQGNQPQHF. CDR3 sequence (DNA): TGTGCCAGCAGCACGCGACAGGGGAATCAGCCCCAGCATTTT.

The chain employs TRBV11-3 and TRBJ1-1; maybe TRBD1 (5 bases). The CDR3 spans 15 residues. V was pared by 1 base and J by 0 bases, with 9 bases between. Germline V gene lookup returns CDR1 SGHNT and CDR2 YENEEA. The CDR3 loop reads CASSLVAGLNTEAFF. The CDR3 nucleotides read TGTGCCAGCAGCTTAGTTGCAGGGTTGAACACTGAAGCTTTCTTT.

The chain links TRBV9 to TRBJ1-4, with D tentatively TRBD1 (6 bases). Trimming shortened V by 3 bases and J by 8 bases, and 14 bases separated the two germline ends. This CDR3 has 14 residues. The germline CDR1 and CDR2 sequences are SGDLS and YYNGEE. The CDR3 coding sequence is TGTGCCAGCAGCGGAGGGGGGGCTGGGGAAAAACTGTTTTTT. It translates to CASSGGGAGEKLFF.

This clone was seen a single time. The J gene is TRBJ2-3, the V gene TRBV5-1, with a weak D call TRBD2 (5 bases). Between the trimmed V and J ends, which lost 0 bases and 1 base, there was a span of 12 bases. The V gene's germline CDR1 is SGHRS and CDR2 YFSETQ. The CDR3 has 16 amino acids. CDR3 region: CASSLAPAGGTDTQYF. The CDR3 DNA reads as TGCGCCAGCAGCTTGGCCCCGGCCGGGGGCACAGATACGCAGTATTTT.

The V and J genes are TRBV5-1 and TRBJ2-7, with D perhaps TRBD1 (6 bases). The CDR3 runs 12 residues. Between the trimmed V and J ends, which lost 5 bases and 4 bases, there was a span of 10 bases. Germline V lookup: CDR1 SGHRS, CDR2 YFSETQ. The CDR3: CASSAQGYEQYF. The CDR3, as DNA: TGCGCCAGCAGTGCACAGGGTTACGAGCAGTACTTC. The whole variable domain, filled in from reference TRBV5-1 and TRBJ2-7, reads KAGVTQTPRYLIKTRGQQVTLSCSPISGHRSVSWYQQTPGQGLQFLFEYFSETQRNKGNFPGRFSGRQFSNSRSEMNVSTLELGDSALYLCASSAQGYEQYFGPGTRLTVT.

V is TRBV18 and J is TRBJ1-2; TRBD1 agrees at 8 bases. This CDR3 contains 15 residues. Trimming removed 3 bases from V and 2 bases from J; junction bases left unmatched: 5. The V gene's germline CDR1 is KGHSH and CDR2 LQKENI. CDR3 region: CASSPLGQENYGYTF. The CDR3 DNA reads as TGTGCCAGCTCACCCCTGGGACAGGAGAACTATGGCTACACCTTC.

J is TRBJ2-1 and V is TRBV6-6, with TRBD1 matching over 9 bases. The length of the CDR3 is 15 residues. Germline assignment: CDR1 MNHNY and CDR2 SVGAGI (reference sequence). The trim removed 2 bases at V and 7 bases at J, leaving 6 bases unmatched. The CDR3 spells CASSYEGQGLNEQFF. The CDR3 DNA reads as TGTGCCAGCAGTTACGAAGGACAGGGGTTGAATGAGCAGTTCTTC.

The V call is TRBV4-2, the J call TRBJ2-3; the D gene is possibly TRBD2 (6 bases). The CDR3 totals 16 residues. The germline V gene encodes CDR1 LGHNA and CDR2 YNFKEQ. Deletions cut 0 bases from V and 2 bases from J, with 12 bases between. For the CDR3, the DNA is TGTGCCAGCAGCCAAGATAAAACTAGCCCCACAGATACGCAGTATTTT. Its translation: CASSQDKTSPTDTQYF.

The chain is built from TRBV7-9 and TRBJ1-3, with 8 bases that match TRBD1. Germline CDR1 is SEHNR and CDR2 is FQNEAQ (reference sequence). The CDR3 has 15 amino acids. J was trimmed by 3 bases and V by 4 bases; bases with no gene match: 5. CDR3 DNA sequence: TGTGCCAGCAGCTCCTCAGGGGGCGTTGGAAACACCATATATTTT. This sequence encodes CASSSSGGVGNTIYF.

This chain uses TRBV6-2 or TRBV6-3 with TRBJ2-1; 15 bases line up with TRBD2. CDR1 is MNHEY and CDR2 is SVGEGT in the germline V gene. This CDR3 contains 14 residues. V trimming: 2 bases; J trimming: 10 bases; junction bases outside the gene matches: 0. For the CDR3, the DNA is TGTGCCAGCAGTTACGGACTAGCGGGGGGGGAGCAGTTCTTC. Residues: CASSYGLAGGEQFF.

The rearrangement uses TRBV7-8 and TRBJ2-5; 11 nucleotides align to TRBD2. V trimming: 5 bases; J trimming: 4 bases; junction bases outside the gene matches: 6. Germline lookup yields CDR1 SGHVS and CDR2 FQNEAQ. The CDR3 covers 15 residues. The chain's CDR3 is CASSSSGGAIETQYF. The DNA of the CDR3 is TGTGCCAGCAGCAGTAGCGGGGGGGCGATAGAGACCCAGTACTTC.

V and J are TRBV27 and TRBJ2-1; 10 bases are a match to TRBD2. Germline CDR1 and CDR2: MNHEY and SMNVEV (reference sequence). This CDR3 has 17 residues. The ends lost 5 bases at V and 6 bases at J; junction bases unmatched: 13. The CDR3 DNA reads TGTGCCAGCAGTATACTCTTCAGCGGGGGGGCCGGCAATGAGCAGTTCTTC. The encoded protein is CASSILFSGGAGNEQFF.

The chain's CDR3 is CATKRGGADNEQFF. The CDR3 DNA follows: TGTGCCACAAAACGCGGGGGGGCCGACAATGAGCAGTTCTTC. The chain couples TRBV5-4 to TRBJ2-1; TRBD2 matches at 9 bases. Germline V gene sequence: CDR1 SGHNT, CDR2 YYREEE (reference sequence). With 9 bases clipped from V and 5 bases from J, the junction kept 9 bases outside the gene matches. This CDR3 region has 14 residues.

This chain joins TRBV9 and TRBJ1-1; 7 bases line up with TRBD1. Per germline, CDR1 SGDLS and CDR2 YYNGEE. This CDR3 has 16 residues. With 4 bases clipped from V and 1 base from J, the junction kept 10 bases outside the gene matches. CDR3 nucleotides: TGTGCCAGCAGCCCCCGACAGGGAGTAGGGAACACTGAAGCTTTCTTT. Protein product: CASSPRQGVGNTEAFF.

The V gene is TRBV5-1, the J gene TRBJ2-6; 11 bases agree with TRBD2. The CDR3 consists of 19 residues. CDR1 and CDR2 (germline): SGHRS, YFSETQ. V was pared by 0 bases and J by 0 bases, with 5 bases of the junction left unmatched. CDR3 nucleotide sequence: TGCGCCAGCAGCTTGGAAGGGACTAGCGGTTTCTCTGGGGCCAACGTCCTGACTTTC. The encoded protein is CASSLEGTSGFSGANVLTF. Drawing the rest from reference TRBV5-1 and TRBJ2-6, the complete variable domain is KAGVTQTPRYLIKTRGQQVTLSCSPISGHRSVSWYQQTPGQGLQFLFEYFSETQRNKGNFPGRFSGRQFSNSRSEMNVSTLELGDSALYLCASSLEGTSGFSGANVLTFGAGSRLTVL.

The chain employs TRBV7-9 and TRBJ1-1, with D uncertain. Germline-derived CDR1 and CDR2 are SEHNR and FQNEAQ (reference sequence). V was trimmed by 4 bases and J by 1 base, leaving 10 bases between them. The CDR3 has 14 amino acids. CDR3 sequence (DNA): TGTGCCAGCAGCTCGGGGTACGGGAACACTGAAGCTTTCTTT. Its protein is CASSSGYGNTEAFF.

V and J are TRBV4-1 and TRBJ2-3; 9 bases match TRBD2. The CDR3 totals 17 residues. J lost 2 bases, V lost 4 bases, and 10 bases had no gene match. Germline V gives CDR1 MGHRA, CDR2 YSYEKL. This CDR3 is CASSPRGSGGNTDTQYF. The CDR3 DNA reads as TGCGCCAGCAGCCCCCGGGGTAGCGGGGGAAACACAGATACGCAGTATTTT.